The 13 T cell receptor beta chains reported below all come from one sample, sequenced in a study of blood T cell repertoires in COVID-19. Repertoires were generated with immunoSEQ multiplex PCR, while TCRdb's copy carries only in-frame clones and drops some. The sample has about 130,000 clones, roughly 74% seen once. The sequenced material came from peripheral blood. These receptors were taken from a man aged 55 to 70 with acute or convalescent COVID-19.

This clone was recorded a few times. The chain uses TRBV30 and TRBJ2-1; possible D gene TRBD1, 5 bases. V was shortened by 4 bases and J by 0 bases, with 10 bases between the two germline ends. The CDR3 contains 14 residues. Germline V lookup: CDR1 GTSNPN, CDR2 SVGIG (reference sequence). Here the CDR3 reads CAWMPGNSYNEQFF. In nucleotides, the CDR3 is TGTGCCTGGATGCCAGGGAACTCCTACAATGAGCAGTTCTTC. Filled out from reference TRBV30 and TRBJ2-1, the complete variable domain reads SQTIHQWPATLVQPVGSPLSLECTVEGTSNPNLYWYRQAAGRGLQLLFYSVGIGQISSEVPQNLSASRPQDRQFILSSKKLLLSDSGFYLCAWMPGNSYNEQFFGPGTRLTVL.

This chain links TRBV25-1 with TRBJ2-7; the match to TRBD1 covers 8 bases. Germline assignment: CDR1 MGHDK and CDR2 SYGVNS. The CDR3 consists of 17 residues. The trim removed 1 base at V and 3 bases at J, leaving 11 bases unmatched. CDR3 DNA: TGTGCCAGCAGTGAATTATCCGAGGACAGGGTGAGCTACGAGCAGTACTTC. Its translation: CASSELSEDRVSYEQYF.

The chain uses TRBV21-1 and TRBJ1-6. TRBV21-1 is given as a pseudogene. The CDR3 loop spans 13 amino acids. The CDR3 DNA is TGTGCCAGCACGTCGGGGGGGGATTCACCCCTCCACTTT. It translates to CASTSGGDSPLHF.

This CDR3 reads CASSVEQGNGYTF. The CDR3 coding sequence is TGTGCCAGCAGCGTAGAACAGGGGAATGGCTACACCTTC. The chain combines TRBV9 with TRBJ1-2, with 7 nucleotides matching TRBD1. Germline CDR1 SGDLS, CDR2 YYNGEE. The CDR3 is 13 amino acids. V trimming: 0 bases; J trimming: 6 bases; junction bases outside the gene matches: 2. Full variable domain (rest looked up from reference TRBV9 and TRBJ1-2): DSGVTQTPKHLITATGQRVTLRCSPRSGDLSVYWYQQSLDQGLQFLIQYYNGEERAKGNILERFSAQQFPDLHSELNLSSLELGDSALYFCASSVEQGNGYTFGSGTRLTVV.

This chain joins TRBV27 and TRBJ1-6; a weak D match, TRBD1 (6 bases). The germline V gene has CDR1 MNHEY and CDR2 SMNVEV (reference sequence). Trimming cost V 8 bases and J 7 bases, with 12 bases left between them. CDR3 length equals 13 residues. This CDR3 is CASGPRGNSPLHF. DNA of the CDR3: TGTGCCAGCGGCCCAAGGGGGAATTCACCCCTCCACTTT.

The gene calls are TRBV6-5 and TRBJ2-4; weak D call: TRBD2 (5 bases). Looked up from germline, CDR1 is MNHEY and CDR2 is SVGAGI. The CDR3 contains 13 residues. The V end lost 6 bases, the J end lost 4 bases, and 10 bases lay between the germline ends. The CDR3 sequence: CASRLTTKNIQYF. As DNA, the CDR3 is TGTGCCAGCAGGCTGACTACAAAAAACATTCAGTACTTC.

This chain uses TRBV19 with TRBJ2-3; tentatively, D is TRBD2 (7 bases). CDR1 and CDR2 (germline): LNHDA, SQIVND (reference sequence). V was cut by 8 bases and J by 6 bases, with 18 bases left in between. CDR3 length: 14 residues. The CDR3 DNA sequence: TGTGCCAGTCAAGAGGGGGGGCCCCGTGATACGCAGTATTTT. This gives the protein CASQEGGPRDTQYF.

This sequence joins TRBV7-3 and TRBJ1-1; the D is unclear. CDR3 size: 13 residues. V gave up 4 bases and J gave up 1 base, with 7 bases separating them. Germline V gives CDR1 SGHTA, CDR2 FQGTGA. The CDR3 DNA reads TGTGCCAGCAGCTCCACAACGAACACTGAAGCTTTCTTT. Translated: CASSSTTNTEAFF.

CDR3 in amino acids: CASSKRQGEGTDTQYF. CDR3 bases: TGTGCCAGTAGTAAGCGACAGGGAGAGGGGACAGATACGCAGTATTTT. The chain carries TRBV19 and TRBJ2-3; 7 bases fit TRBD1. J gave up 3 bases and V 4 bases, and 10 bases lay outside the gene matches. The CDR3 runs to 16 residues. Germline CDR1 reads LNHDA; CDR2 reads SQIVND (reference sequence).

This clone was found once. The chain employs TRBV4-2 and TRBJ1-1; D is unresolved. Germline V lookup: CDR1 LGHNA, CDR2 YNFKEQ. The germline V and J ends were trimmed by 4 bases and 4 bases, with 10 bases remaining between them. This CDR3 is built from 13 residues. CDR3 bases: TGTGCCAGCAGCCCAGTGACATTCACTGAAGCTTTCTTT. Its translation is CASSPVTFTEAFF.

The V and J genes are TRBV28 and TRBJ1-3; the D gene is possibly TRBD1 (5 bases). Germline V CDR1 and CDR2: MDHEN, SYDVKM. The V gene lost 4 bases and the J gene lost 1 base, with 8 bases spanning the gap. The length of the CDR3 is 14 residues. CDR3 region: CASSYPGSGNTIYF. In nucleotides, the CDR3 is TGTGCCAGCAGTTACCCAGGGTCTGGAAACACCATATATTTT.

The CDR3: CASSLRTGDPYEQYF. CDR3 bases: TGCGCCAGCAGCTTGAGGACAGGGGACCCCTACGAGCAGTACTTC. The gene calls are TRBV5-1 and TRBJ2-7, with 9 bases identical to TRBD1. V was pared by 1 base and J by 2 bases, with 4 bases of the junction left unmatched. The CDR3 sequence is 15 residues long. The V gene's germline CDR1 is SGHRS and CDR2 YFSETQ.

This clone was counted between two and nine times. The CDR3 reads CASKPGTSGNEQFF. The CDR3 nucleotides are TGTGCCAGTAAACCCGGGACTAGCGGCAATGAGCAGTTCTTC. V gene TRBV6-6 combines with J gene TRBJ2-1; the match to TRBD2 covers 11 bases. Germline V gives CDR1 MNHNY, CDR2 SVGAGI (reference sequence). V dropped 9 bases and J dropped 6; count of bases not matched to a gene: 7. This CDR3 is 14 amino acids long.